These 13 T cell receptor beta chains were sequenced from one sample in a study of regulatory T cells in long-lasting Graves disease. HTBI primers from iRepertoire and Arm-PCR of CDR3 regions yielded the TCR beta libraries. TCRdb itself ran the multiplex PCR reads through MiXCR, one entry per CDR3 protein. Of a few hundred thousand distinct CDR3 sequences detected, about 25% appear once; the ten largest clones hold over 25%. The time point: persistent/refractory GD, antithyroid drugs over 5 years with positive TRAb. PBMC-extracted RNA yielded the TCR library. The input for sequencing was peripheral blood mononuclear cells (PBMCs), taken when the disease was refractory, from a patient treated with antithyroid drugs. The origin of the receptors is a female donor with Graves disease.

J is TRBJ1-2 and V is TRBV6-5; 9 nucleotides match TRBD1. V was clipped by 6 bases and J by 3 bases; unmatched bases: 11. The germline gives CDR1 MNHEY, CDR2 SVGAGI. The length of the CDR3 is 16 residues. CDR3 DNA: TGTGCCAGCAGCTACGAATCGACAGGGGGACACTATGGCTACACCTTC. Translating it yields CASSYESTGGHYGYTF.

This clonotype was observed a few times. V gene TRBV27 combines with J gene TRBJ2-6, with TRBD2 identical over 9 bases. Germline trimming cut 3 bases from V and 10 bases from J; bases unmatched to any gene: 7. From germline, CDR1 is MNHEY and CDR2 SMNVEV (reference sequence). The CDR3 is 15 amino acids. As DNA, the CDR3 is TGTGCCAGCAGTTTCCTACTAGCGGGTGCTAACGTCCTGACTTTC. This sequence encodes CASSFLLAGANVLTF.

This sequence joins TRBV19 and TRBJ1-1; D gene uncertain. The CDR3 is 14 amino acids. V was pared by 3 bases and J by 1 base, with 9 bases between. Germline V CDR1 and CDR2: LNHDA, SQIVND (reference sequence). CDR3: CASSISGQNTEAFF. CDR3 bases: TGTGCCAGTAGTATTTCGGGCCAGAACACTGAAGCTTTCTTT.

About this clonotype: Being one base from a much bigger clone, this may be a read error. The gene calls are TRBV6-4 and TRBJ1-1; TRBD1 aligns across 7 bases. CDR3 length: 15 residues. Trimming cost V 7 bases and J 10 bases; bases outside gene matches: 18. Germline loops: CDR1 MRHNA, CDR2 SNTAGT. CDR3 sequence reads: CASNYKRGQSAGAFF. The CDR3 DNA sequence: TGTGCCAGCAATTACAAGAGGGGGCAAAGCGCTGGAGCTTTCTTT.

The V gene is TRBV7-9, the J gene TRBJ2-2, with unresolved D. The V and J ends lost 8 bases and 4 bases respectively, with 17 bases between them. Germline V lookup: CDR1 SEHNR, CDR2 FQNEAQ (reference sequence). The CDR3 sequence is 15 residues long. Here the CDR3 reads CASRPPILSTGELFF. CDR3 bases: TGTGCCAGCCGACCCCCCATATTAAGCACCGGGGAGCTGTTTTTT.

This clonotype was detected only a few times. The chain uses TRBV19 and TRBJ2-4; 12 bases are a match to TRBD2. Per germline, CDR1 LNHDA and CDR2 SQIVND (reference sequence). This CDR3 spans 19 amino acids. V lost 6 bases and J lost 0; bases outside the gene matches: 12. DNA of the CDR3: TGTGCCAGTAGCCCGAGGACTAGCGGGGTTATCCTAGCCAAAAACATTCAGTACTTC. The encoded protein is CASSPRTSGVILAKNIQYF.

V is TRBV19 and J is TRBJ1-1; D is uncertain. V lost 5 bases and J 4 bases, leaving 11 bases between the germline ends. The CDR3 contains 13 residues. From germline, CDR1 is LNHDA and CDR2 SQIVND (reference sequence). This CDR3 is CASSSLPGTEAFF. The CDR3 bases are TGTGCCAGTAGTTCCCTCCCGGGCACTGAAGCTTTCTTT.

CDR3 bases: TGTGCCAGCTCACAGGACCAAAATCAGCCCCAGCATTTT. The encoded protein is CASSQDQNQPQHF. This chain connects TRBV18 to TRBJ1-5; D unresolved. This CDR3 region has 13 residues. The germline V and J ends were trimmed by 4 bases and 4 bases, with 8 bases remaining between them. Germline CDR1 is KGHSH and CDR2 is LQKENI.

In its sample, this clonotype was seen many times. This chain connects TRBV2 to TRBJ1-1; TRBD1 matches at 7 bases. Trimming removed 4 bases from V and 4 bases from J; junction bases left unmatched: 6. The CDR3 has 14 residues. Germline V gene data show CDR1 as SNHLY and CDR2 as FYNNEI. In DNA form, the CDR3 reads TGTGCCAGCAGTGTAACAGGGGACCTCACTGAAGCTTTCTTT. It specifies CASSVTGDLTEAFF.

This clonotype was counted many times. The CDR3 here is CASSSRDRLTQPQHF. The CDR3 nucleotides read TGTGCCAGCAGTTCCCGCGACAGGTTGACTCAGCCCCAGCATTTT. The gene calls are TRBV28 and TRBJ1-5; a weak D match, TRBD1 (6 bases). CDR1 and CDR2 (germline): MDHEN, SYDVKM. The ends were cut back, 4 bases at V and 6 bases at J, with 16 bases in the middle. The CDR3 contains 15 residues. Filled out from reference TRBV28 and TRBJ1-5, the complete variable domain reads DVKVTQSSRYLVKRTGEKVFLECVQDMDHENMFWYRQDPGLGLRLIYFSYDVKMKEKGDIPEGYSVSREKKERFSLILESASTNQTSMYLCASSSRDRLTQPQHFGDGTRLSIL.

J is TRBJ2-7 and V is TRBV6-2 or TRBV6-3; D perhaps matches TRBD2 (6 bases). The germline V gene encodes CDR1 MNHEY and CDR2 SVGEGT. The CDR3 totals 16 residues. Deletions cut 4 bases from V and 9 bases from J, with 25 bases between. The CDR3 is CASSSRLGTPQFTQYF. Written as DNA, the CDR3 is TGTGCCAGCAGTTCGCGATTGGGGACTCCCCAATTTACGCAGTACTTC.

This clonotype has more than one count but fewer than ten. This chain connects TRBV27 to TRBJ2-7; D is perhaps TRBD1 (6 bases). The CDR3 is 15 residues long. The V gene lost 10 bases and the J gene lost 2 bases, with 21 bases spanning the gap. CDR1 and CDR2 (germline): MNHEY, SMNVEV (reference sequence). This CDR3 reads CATRSTGSSAYEQYF. The DNA for the CDR3 is TGTGCCACCCGCTCTACAGGGTCTTCCGCCTACGAGCAGTACTTC.

This clonotype occurred many times. This chain connects TRBV6-1 to TRBJ1-5; D is unclear. This CDR3 contains 16 residues. V lost 6 bases and J 0 bases, leaving 15 bases between the germline ends. Germline-derived CDR1 and CDR2 are MNHNS and SASEGT. CDR3 sequence: CASSLTPSGSNQPQHF. Written as DNA, the CDR3 is TGTGCCAGCAGCCTCACCCCATCGGGTAGCAATCAGCCCCAGCATTTT.